This T cell receptor beta chain was found in a study of kidney transplant recipient with SARS-CoV-2 infection. Worth noting for this clonotype: A much larger clone sits a single nucleotide away, making a read error possible.

Germline-derived CDR1 and CDR2 are MGHRA and YSYEKL. V lost 1 base and J lost 2, with 14 bases in between. The CDR3 is 17 amino acids. TCRdb re-analysed the reads in MiXCR, keeping a single row per CDR3 protein. The repertoire holds approximately 240,000 distinct CDR3 sequences, around 28% seen once, with about 7% in the top ten. This receptor was taken from a young adult male patient who had COVID-19 and was a kidney transplant recipient. Some T cells could come from the graft donor. Sequencing used a blood sample, obtained at baseline and on day 111 from a kidney transplant recipient. The J gene is TRBJ2-2, the V gene TRBV4-1; tentatively, D is TRBD2 (6 bases). CDR3 sequence (DNA): TGCGCCAGCAGCCAAGGGCTAGCGAGGACAAACACCGGGGAGCTGTTTTTT. Translation: CASSQGLARTNTGELFF.